This TCR beta chain comes out of a study of CD8 T cells in Susac syndrome. For this clonotype: The target antigen is unknown.

Reverse transcription of 0.5 to 1 ug RNA was performed with random hexamers. The CDR3 of TCR beta was amplified by immunoSEQ multiplex PCR across 54 Vbeta and 13 Jbeta. TCRdb itself ran the immunoSEQ multiplex PCR reads through MiXCR, one entry per CDR3 protein. The data show 150,000 to 190,000 distinct CDR3 sequences, roughly 94% seen once. Study results and caveats: In its TCR sequencing and HLA analysis, the study acknowledged that the number of individuals was relatively small.

J lost 2 bases, V lost 4 bases, and 12 bases had no gene match. The CDR3 extends over 17 amino acids. Looked up from germline, CDR1 is MDHEN and CDR2 is SYDVKM. TCR beta from blood CD8+ and CD4+ T cells was sequenced. Negative isolation was applied to CD8+ and CD4+ T cells, and FACS enrichment was applied to TEMRA cells. This TCR was recovered from a human donor with multiple sclerosis. Material for sequencing was CD8+ T cells from PBMCs. The gene calls are TRBV28 and TRBJ1-2, with 8 bases matching TRBD1. CDR3 bases: TGTGCCAGCAGTTCGGGGATAAGACAGGGGCACAACTATGGCTACACCTTC. Protein product: CASSSGIRQGHNYGYTF.